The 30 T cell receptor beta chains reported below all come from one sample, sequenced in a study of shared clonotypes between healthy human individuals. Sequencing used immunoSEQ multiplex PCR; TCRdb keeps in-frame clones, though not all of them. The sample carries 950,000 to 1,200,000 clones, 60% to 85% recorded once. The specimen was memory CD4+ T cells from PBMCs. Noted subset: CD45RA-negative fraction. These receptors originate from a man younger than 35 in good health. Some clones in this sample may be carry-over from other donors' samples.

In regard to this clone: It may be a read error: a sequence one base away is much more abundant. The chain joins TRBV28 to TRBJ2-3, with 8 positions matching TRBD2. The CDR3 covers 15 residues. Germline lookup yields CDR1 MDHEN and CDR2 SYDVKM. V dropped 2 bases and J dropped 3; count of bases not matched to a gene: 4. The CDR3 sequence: CASSLAGGGTDTQYF. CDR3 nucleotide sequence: TGTGCCAGCAGTTTAGCGGGAGGAGGGACAGATACGCAGTATTTT.

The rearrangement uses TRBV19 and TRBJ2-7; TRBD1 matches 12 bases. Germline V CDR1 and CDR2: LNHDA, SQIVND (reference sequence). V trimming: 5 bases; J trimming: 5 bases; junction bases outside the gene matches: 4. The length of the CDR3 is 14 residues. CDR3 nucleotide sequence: TGTGCCAGTAGTCCGGGACAGGGGGCCGACGAGCAGTACTTC. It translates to CASSPGQGADEQYF.

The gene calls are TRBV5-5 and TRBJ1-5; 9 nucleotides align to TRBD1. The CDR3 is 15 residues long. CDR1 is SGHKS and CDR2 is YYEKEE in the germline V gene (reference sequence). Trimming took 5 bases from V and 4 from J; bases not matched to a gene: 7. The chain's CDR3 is CASSRTGTGNQPQHF. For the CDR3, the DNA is TGTGCCAGCAGTCGTACCGGGACAGGGAATCAGCCCCAGCATTTT.

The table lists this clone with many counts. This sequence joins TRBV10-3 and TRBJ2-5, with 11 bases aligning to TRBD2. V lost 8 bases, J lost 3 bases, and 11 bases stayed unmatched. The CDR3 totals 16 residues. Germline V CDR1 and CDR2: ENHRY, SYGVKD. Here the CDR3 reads CAISAGGTSGKETQYF. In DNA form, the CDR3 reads TGTGCCATCTCTGCCGGGGGGACTAGCGGTAAAGAGACCCAGTACTTC.

CDR3 amino acids: CASSTGYEQYF. CDR3 in DNA: TGTGCCAGCTCGACAGGGTACGAGCAGTACTTC. The V gene is TRBV18, the J gene TRBJ2-7; 7 positions agree with TRBD1. Trimming at V came to 6 bases and at J to 4 bases, leaving 0 bases not matched to a gene. This CDR3 has 11 residues. Germline CDR1 reads KGHSH; CDR2 reads LQKENI.

In DNA form, the CDR3 reads TGTGCCAGCAGTGACCTCCCGGGACACCCGAGGGGCTACGAGCAGTACTTC. Translation: CASSDLPGHPRGYEQYF. This chain links TRBV6-1 with TRBJ2-7, with D perhaps TRBD1 (6 bases). CDR1 and CDR2 from the germline V gene are MNHNS and SASEGT. This CDR3 has 17 amino acids. Trimming took off 3 bases at V and 3 bases at J, with 21 bases between the two ends.

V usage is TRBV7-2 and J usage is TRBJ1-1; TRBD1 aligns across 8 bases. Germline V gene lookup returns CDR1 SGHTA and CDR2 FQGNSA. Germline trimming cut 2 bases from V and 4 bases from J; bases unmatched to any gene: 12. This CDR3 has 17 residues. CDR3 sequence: CASSLNLARGPSTEAFF. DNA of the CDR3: TGTGCCAGCAGCTTAAATCTAGCCAGGGGGCCCTCCACTGAAGCTTTCTTT.

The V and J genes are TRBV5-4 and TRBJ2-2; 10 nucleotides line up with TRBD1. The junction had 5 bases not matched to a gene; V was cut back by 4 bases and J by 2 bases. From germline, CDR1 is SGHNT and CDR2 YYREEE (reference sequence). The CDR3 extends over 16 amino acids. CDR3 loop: CASSGTGAGNTGELFF. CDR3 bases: TGTGCCAGCAGCGGGACAGGGGCCGGAAACACCGGGGAGCTGTTTTTT.

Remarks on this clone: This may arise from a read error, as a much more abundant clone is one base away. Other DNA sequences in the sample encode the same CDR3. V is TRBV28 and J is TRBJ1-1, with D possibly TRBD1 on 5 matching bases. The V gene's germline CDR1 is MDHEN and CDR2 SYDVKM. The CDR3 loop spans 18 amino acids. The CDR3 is CASSLPTSTRGAVTEAFF. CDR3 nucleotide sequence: TGTGCCAGCAGTTTACCTACCTCCACTAGGGGCGCGGTCACTGAGGCTTTCTTT.

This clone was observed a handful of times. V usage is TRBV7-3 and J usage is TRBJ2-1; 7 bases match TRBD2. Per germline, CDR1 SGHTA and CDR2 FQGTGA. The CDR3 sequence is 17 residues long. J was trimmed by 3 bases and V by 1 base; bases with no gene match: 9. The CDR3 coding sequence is TGTGCCAGCAGCTTAAATATGGGCGGGGAGGGCTACAATGAGCAGTTCTTC. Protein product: CASSLNMGGEGYNEQFF. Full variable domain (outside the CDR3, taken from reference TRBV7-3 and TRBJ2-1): GAGVSQTPSNKVTEKGKYVELRCDPISGHTALYWYRQSLGQGPEFLIYFQGTGAADDSGLPNDRFFAVRPEGSVSTLKIQRTERGDSAVYLCASSLNMGGEGYNEQFFGPGTRLTVL.

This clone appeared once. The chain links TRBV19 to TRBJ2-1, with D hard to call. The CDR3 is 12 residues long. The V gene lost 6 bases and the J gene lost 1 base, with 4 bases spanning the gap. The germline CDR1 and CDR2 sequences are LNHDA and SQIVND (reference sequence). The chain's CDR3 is CASSPSYNEQFF. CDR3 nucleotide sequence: TGTGCCAGTAGCCCTTCCTACAATGAGCAGTTCTTC.

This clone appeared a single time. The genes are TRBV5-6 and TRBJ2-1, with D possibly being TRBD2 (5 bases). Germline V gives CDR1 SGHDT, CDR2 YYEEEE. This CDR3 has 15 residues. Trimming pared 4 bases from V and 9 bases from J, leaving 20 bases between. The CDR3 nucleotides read TGTGCCAGCAGCATGCAAGGACTCCCCTCGGCTGAGCAGTTCTTC. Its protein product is CASSMQGLPSAEQFF.

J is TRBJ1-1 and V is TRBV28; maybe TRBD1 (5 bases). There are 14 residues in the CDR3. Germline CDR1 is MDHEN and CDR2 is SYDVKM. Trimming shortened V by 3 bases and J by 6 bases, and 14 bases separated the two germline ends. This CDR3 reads CASSLLLDRAEAFF. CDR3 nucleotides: TGTGCCAGCAGTTTGCTACTCGACAGAGCTGAAGCTTTCTTT. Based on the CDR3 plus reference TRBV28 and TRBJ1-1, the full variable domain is DVKVTQSSRYLVKRTGEKVFLECVQDMDHENMFWYRQDPGLGLRLIYFSYDVKMKEKGDIPEGYSVSREKKERFSLILESASTNQTSMYLCASSLLLDRAEAFFGQGTRLTVV.

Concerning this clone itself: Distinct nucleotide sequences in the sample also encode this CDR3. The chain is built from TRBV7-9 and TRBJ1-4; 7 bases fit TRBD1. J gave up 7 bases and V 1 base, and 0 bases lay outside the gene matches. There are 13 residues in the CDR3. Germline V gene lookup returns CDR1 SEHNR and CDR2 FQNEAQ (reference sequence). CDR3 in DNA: TGTGCCAGCAGCTTAGGGACAGGTGAAAAACTGTTTTTT. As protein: CASSLGTGEKLFF.

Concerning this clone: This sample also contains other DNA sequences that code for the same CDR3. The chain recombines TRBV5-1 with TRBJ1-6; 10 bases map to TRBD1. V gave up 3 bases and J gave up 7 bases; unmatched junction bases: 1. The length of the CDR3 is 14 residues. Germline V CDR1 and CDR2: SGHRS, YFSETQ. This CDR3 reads CASSSGQGNSPLHF. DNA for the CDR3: TGCGCCAGCAGCTCGGGACAGGGGAATTCACCCCTCCACTTT. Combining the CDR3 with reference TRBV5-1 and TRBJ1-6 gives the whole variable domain KAGVTQTPRYLIKTRGQQVTLSCSPISGHRSVSWYQQTPGQGLQFLFEYFSETQRNKGNFPGRFSGRQFSNSRSEMNVSTLELGDSALYLCASSSGQGNSPLHFGNGTRLTVT.

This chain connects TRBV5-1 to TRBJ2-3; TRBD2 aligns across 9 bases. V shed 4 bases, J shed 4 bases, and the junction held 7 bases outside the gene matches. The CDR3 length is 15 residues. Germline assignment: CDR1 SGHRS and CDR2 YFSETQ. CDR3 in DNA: TGCGCCAGCAGCCGGACTAGCGCGAATCCAGATACGCAGTATTTT. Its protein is CASSRTSANPDTQYF.

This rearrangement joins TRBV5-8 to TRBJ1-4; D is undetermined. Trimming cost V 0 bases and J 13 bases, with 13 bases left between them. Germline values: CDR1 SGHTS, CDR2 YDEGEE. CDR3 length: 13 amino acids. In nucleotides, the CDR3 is TGTGCCAGCAGCTTGGACAAGGCAGCGGGACTGTTTTTT. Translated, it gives CASSLDKAAGLFF.

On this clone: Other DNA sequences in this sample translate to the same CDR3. CDR3 residues: CASSEGTGYGYTF. DNA of the CDR3: TGTGCCAGCAGTGAAGGGACAGGGTACGGCTACACCTTC. V usage is TRBV6-1 and J usage is TRBJ1-2, with 8 bases aligning to TRBD1. The germline V gene has CDR1 MNHNS and CDR2 SASEGT. V shed 1 base, J shed 8 bases, and the junction held 3 bases outside the gene matches. This CDR3 comprises 13 residues.

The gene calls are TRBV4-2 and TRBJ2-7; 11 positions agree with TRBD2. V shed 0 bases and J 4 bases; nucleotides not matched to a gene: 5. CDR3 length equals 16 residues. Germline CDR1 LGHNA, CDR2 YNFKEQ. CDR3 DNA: TGTGCCAGCAGCCAAGATCGGGCTAGCGGGAGGTACGAGCAGTACTTC. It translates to CASSQDRASGRYEQYF.

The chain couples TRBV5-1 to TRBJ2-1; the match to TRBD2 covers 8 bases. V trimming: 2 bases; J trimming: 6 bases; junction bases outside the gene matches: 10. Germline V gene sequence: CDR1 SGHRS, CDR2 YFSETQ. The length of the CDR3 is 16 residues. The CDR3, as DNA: TGCGCCAGCAGCTTACTAGGGCTAGCGGGTACCAATGAGCAGTTCTTC. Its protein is CASSLLGLAGTNEQFF. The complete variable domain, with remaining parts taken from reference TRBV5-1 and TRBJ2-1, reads KAGVTQTPRYLIKTRGQQVTLSCSPISGHRSVSWYQQTPGQGLQFLFEYFSETQRNKGNFPGRFSGRQFSNSRSEMNVSTLELGDSALYLCASSLLGLAGTNEQFFGPGTRLTVL.

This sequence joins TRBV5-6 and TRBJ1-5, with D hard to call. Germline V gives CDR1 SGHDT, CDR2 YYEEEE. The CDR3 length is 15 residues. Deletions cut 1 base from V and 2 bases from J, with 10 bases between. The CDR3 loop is CASSLSPAGNQPQHF. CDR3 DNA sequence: TGTGCCAGCAGCTTGTCTCCGGCGGGCAATCAGCCCCAGCATTTT.

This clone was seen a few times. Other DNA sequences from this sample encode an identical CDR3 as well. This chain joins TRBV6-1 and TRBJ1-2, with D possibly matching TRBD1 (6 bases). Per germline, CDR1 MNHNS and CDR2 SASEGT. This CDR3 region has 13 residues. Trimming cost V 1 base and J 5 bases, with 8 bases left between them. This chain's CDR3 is CASSEGGGYGYTF. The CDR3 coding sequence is TGTGCCAGCAGTGAAGGAGGGGGGTATGGCTACACCTTC.

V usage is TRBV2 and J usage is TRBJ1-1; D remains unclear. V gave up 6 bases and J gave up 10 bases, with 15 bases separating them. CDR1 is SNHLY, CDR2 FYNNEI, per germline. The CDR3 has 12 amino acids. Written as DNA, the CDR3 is TGTGCCAGCAGCGGGGAGTCGCGCGGAGCTTTCTTT. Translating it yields CASSGESRGAFF.

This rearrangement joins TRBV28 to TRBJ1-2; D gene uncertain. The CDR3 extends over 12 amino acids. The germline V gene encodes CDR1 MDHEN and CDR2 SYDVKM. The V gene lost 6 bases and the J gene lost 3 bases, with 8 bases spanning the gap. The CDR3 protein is CASSLVDYGYTF. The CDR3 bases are TGTGCCAGCAGCCTGGTTGACTATGGCTACACCTTC.

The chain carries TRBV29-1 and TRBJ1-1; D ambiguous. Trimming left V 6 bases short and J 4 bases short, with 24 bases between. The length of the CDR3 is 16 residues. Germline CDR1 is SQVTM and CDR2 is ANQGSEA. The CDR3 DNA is TGCAGCGTCCGAAGACGGGTAGCATCGGGAGGCACTGAAGCTTTCTTT. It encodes CSVRRRVASGGTEAFF.

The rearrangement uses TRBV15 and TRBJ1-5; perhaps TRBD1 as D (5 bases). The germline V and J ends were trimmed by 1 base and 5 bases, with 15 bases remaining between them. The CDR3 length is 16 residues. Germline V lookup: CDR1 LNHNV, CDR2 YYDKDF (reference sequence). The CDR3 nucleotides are TGTGCCACCAGCAGAGGAAGCAGGGCTCGGGATCAGCCCCAGCATTTT. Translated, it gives CATSRGSRARDQPQHF. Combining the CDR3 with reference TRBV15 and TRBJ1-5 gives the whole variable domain DAMVIQNPRYQVTQFGKPVTLSCSQTLNHNVMYWYQQKSSQAPKLLFHYYDKDFNNEADTPDNFQSRRPNTSFCFLDIRSPGLGDTAMYLCATSRGSRARDQPQHFGDGTRLSIL.

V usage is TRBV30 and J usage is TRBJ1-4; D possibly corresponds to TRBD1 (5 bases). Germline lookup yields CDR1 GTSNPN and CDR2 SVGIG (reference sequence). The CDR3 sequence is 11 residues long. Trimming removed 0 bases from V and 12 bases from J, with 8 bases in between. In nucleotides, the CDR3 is TGTGCCTGGAGTGTTGGGGGGGAACTGTTTTTT. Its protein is CAWSVGGELFF.

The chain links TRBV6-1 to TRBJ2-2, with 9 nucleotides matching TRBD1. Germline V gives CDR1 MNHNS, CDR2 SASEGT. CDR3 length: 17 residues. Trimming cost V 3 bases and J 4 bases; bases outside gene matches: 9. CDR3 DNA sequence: TGTGCCAGCAGTGATCGGTTGGGGACAGGGCCCACCGGGGAGCTGTTTTTT. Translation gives CASSDRLGTGPTGELFF.

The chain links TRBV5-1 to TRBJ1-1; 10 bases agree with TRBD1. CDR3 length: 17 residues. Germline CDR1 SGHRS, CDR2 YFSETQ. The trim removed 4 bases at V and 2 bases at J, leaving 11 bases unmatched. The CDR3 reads CASSREGTGASNTEAFF. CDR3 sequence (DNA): TGCGCCAGCAGCCGAGAGGGGACAGGGGCCTCTAACACTGAAGCTTTCTTT.

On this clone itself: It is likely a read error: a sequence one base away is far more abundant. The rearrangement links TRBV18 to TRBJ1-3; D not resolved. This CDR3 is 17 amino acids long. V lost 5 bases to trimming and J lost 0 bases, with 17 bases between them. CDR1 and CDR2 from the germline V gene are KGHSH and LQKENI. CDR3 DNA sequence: TGTGCCAGCTCATCCATAGGAACCGTAAGCTCTGGAAACACCATATATTTT. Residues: CASSSIGTVSSGNTIYF.